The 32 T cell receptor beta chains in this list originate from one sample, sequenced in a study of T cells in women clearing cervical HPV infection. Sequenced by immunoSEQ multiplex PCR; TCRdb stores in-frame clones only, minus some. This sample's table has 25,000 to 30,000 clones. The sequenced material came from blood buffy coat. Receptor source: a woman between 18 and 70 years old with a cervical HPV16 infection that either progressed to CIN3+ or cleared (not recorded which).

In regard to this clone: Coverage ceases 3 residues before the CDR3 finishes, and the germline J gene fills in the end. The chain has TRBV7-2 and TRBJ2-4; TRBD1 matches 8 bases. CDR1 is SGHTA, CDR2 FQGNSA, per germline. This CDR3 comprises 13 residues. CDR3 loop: CASSRQGSRGQYF. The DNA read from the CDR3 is TGTGCCAGCAGCCGACAGGGGTCAAGGGGT.

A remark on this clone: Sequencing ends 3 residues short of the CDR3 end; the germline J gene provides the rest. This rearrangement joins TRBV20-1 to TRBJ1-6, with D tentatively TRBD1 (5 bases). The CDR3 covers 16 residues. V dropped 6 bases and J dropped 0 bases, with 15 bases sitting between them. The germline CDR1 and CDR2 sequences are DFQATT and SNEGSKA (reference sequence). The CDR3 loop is CSAPEGEFSYNSPLHF. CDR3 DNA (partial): TGCAGTGCCCCAGAAGGGGAATTCTCCTATAATTCACCC.

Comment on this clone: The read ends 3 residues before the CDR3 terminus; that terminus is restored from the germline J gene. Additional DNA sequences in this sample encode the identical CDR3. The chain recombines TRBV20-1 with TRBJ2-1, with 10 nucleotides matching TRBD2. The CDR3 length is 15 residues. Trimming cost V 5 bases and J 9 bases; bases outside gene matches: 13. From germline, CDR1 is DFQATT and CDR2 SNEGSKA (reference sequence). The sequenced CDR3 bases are TGCAGTGCTTTCTCAACCTTAGCGGGAGGAATTGAG. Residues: CSAFSTLAGGIE. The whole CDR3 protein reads CSAFSTLAGGIEQFF.

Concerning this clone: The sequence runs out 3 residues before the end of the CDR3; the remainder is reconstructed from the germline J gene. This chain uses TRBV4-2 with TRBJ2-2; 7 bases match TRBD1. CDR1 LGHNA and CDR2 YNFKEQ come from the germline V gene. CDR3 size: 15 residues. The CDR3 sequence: CASSQETGSREKLFF. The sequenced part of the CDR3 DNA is TGTGCCAGCAGCCAGGAGACAGGGAGCCGTGAAAAG.

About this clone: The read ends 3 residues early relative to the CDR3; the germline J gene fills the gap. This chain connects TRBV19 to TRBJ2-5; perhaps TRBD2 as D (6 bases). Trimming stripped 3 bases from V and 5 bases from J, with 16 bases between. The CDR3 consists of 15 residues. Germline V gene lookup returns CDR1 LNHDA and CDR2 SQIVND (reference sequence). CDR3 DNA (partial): TGTGCCAGTAGTATTTTAGGACGGGCGGGGGAGACC. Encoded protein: CASSILGRAGET. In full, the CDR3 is CASSILGRAGETQYF. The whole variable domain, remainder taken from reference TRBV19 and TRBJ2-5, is DGGITQSPKYLFRKEGQNVTLSCEQNLNHDAMYWYRQDPGQGLRLIYYSQIVNDFQKGDIAEGYSVSREKKESFPLTVTSAQKNPTAFYLCASSILGRAGETQYFGPGTRLLVL.

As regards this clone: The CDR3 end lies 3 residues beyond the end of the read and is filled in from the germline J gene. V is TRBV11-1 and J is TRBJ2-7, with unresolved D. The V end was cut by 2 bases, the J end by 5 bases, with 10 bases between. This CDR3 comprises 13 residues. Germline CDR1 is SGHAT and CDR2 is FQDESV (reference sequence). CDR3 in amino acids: CASSLQRPNEQYF. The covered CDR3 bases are TGTGCCAGCAGCTTACAGCGCCCTAACGAG.

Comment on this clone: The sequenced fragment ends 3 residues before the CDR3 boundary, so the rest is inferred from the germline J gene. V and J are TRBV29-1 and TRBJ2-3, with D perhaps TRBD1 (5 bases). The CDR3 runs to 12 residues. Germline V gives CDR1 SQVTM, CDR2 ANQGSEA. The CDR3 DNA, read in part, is TGCAGCGTTGATCAGGGTCAAGAGACG. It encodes CSVDQGQET. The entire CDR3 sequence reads CSVDQGQETQYF.

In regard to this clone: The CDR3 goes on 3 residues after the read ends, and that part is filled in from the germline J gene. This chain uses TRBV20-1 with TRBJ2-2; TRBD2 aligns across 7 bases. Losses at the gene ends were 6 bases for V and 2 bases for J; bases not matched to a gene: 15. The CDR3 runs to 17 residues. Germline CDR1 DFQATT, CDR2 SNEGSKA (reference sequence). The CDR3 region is CSALSAGGSINTGELFF. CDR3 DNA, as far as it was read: TGCAGTGCCCTCTCAGCGGGCGGGAGTATTAACACCGGGGAG.

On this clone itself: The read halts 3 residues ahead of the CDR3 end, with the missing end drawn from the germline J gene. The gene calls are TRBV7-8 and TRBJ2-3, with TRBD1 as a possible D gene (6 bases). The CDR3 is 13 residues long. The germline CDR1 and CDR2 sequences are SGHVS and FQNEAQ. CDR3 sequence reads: CASSLDRQETQYF. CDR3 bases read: TGTGCCAGCAGCCTGGACAGACAAGAGACG.

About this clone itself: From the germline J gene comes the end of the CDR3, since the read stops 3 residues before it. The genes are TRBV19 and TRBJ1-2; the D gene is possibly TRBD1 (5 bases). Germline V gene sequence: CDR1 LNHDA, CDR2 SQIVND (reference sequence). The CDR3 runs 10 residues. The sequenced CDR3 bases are TGTGCCGAGACGAAGGGGGGC. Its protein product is CAETKGG. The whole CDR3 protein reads CAETKGGYTF.

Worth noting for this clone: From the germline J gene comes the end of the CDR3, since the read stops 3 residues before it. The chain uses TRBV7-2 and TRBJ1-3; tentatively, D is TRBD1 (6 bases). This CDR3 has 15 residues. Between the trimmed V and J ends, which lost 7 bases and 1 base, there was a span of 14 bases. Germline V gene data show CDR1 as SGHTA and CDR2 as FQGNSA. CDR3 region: CASTTQGQSGNTIYF. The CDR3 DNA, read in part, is TGTGCCAGCACCACCCAGGGACAATCTGGAAACACC.

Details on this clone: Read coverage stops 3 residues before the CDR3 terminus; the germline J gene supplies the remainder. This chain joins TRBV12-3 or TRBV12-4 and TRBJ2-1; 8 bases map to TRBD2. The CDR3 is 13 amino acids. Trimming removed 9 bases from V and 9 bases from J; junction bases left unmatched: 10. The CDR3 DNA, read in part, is TGTGCCAGTAGCCCCGGGAGGGCGGGTGAG. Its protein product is CASSPGRAGE. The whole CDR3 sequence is CASSPGRAGEQFF.

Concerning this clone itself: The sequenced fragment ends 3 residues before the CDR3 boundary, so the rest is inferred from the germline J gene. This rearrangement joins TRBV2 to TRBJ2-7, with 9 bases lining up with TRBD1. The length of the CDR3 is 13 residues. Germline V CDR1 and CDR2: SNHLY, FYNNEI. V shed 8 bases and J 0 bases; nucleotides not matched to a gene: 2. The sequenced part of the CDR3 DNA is TGTGCCAGCGGGGGACAGGGCTCCTACGAG. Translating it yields CASGGQGSYE. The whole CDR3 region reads CASGGQGSYEQYF.

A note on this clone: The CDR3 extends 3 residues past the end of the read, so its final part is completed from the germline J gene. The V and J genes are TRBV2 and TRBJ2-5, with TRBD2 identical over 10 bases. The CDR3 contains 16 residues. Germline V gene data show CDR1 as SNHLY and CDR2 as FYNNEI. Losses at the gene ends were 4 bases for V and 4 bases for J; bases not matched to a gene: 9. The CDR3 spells CASSAVAGGARETQYF. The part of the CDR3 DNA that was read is TGTGCCAGCAGTGCTGTAGCGGGGGGCGCAAGAGAGACC.

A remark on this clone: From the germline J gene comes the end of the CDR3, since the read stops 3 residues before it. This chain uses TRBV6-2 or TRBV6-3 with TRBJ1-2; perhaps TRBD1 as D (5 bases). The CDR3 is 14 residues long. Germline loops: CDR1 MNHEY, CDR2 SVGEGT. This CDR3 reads CASSLAGGTYDYTF. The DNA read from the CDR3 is TGTGCCAGCAGCCTAGCGGGGGGAACCTACGAC.

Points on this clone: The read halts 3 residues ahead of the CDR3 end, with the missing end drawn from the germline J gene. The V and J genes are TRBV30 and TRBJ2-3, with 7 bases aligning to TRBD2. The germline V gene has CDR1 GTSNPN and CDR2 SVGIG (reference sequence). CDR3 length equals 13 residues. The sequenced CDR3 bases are TGTGCCTGGAGCACCGGGACTAAAGAGACG. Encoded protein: CAWSTGTKET. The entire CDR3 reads CAWSTGTKETQYF.

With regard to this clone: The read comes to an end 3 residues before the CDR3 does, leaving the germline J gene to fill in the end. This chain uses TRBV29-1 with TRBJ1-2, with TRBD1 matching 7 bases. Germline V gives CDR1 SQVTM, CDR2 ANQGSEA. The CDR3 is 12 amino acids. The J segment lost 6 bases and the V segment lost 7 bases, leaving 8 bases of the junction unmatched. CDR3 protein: CSATQGGDGYTF. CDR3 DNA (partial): TGCAGCGCCACCCAGGGGGGAGATGGC.

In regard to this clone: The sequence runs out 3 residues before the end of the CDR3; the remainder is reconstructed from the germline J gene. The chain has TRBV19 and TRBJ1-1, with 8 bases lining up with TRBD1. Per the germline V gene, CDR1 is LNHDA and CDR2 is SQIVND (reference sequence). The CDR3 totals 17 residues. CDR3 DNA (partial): TGTGCCAGTAAAAAACCGGGGGACAGGCGGAGCAATCAGCCC. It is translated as CASKKPGDRRSNQP. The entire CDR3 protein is CASKKPGDRRSNQPAFF.

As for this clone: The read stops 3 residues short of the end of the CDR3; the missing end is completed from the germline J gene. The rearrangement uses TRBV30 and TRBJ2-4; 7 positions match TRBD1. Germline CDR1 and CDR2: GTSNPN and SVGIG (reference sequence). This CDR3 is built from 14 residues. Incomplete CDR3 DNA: TGTGCCTGGAGGGGCCCGGGACAGAACTATGGT. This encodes CAWRGPGQNYG. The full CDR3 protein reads CAWRGPGQNYGQYF.

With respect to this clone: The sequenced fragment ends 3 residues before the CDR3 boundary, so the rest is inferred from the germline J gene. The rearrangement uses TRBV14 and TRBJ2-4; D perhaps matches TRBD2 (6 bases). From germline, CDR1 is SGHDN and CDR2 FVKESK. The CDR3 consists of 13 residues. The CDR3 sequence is CASSQDPRGTQYF. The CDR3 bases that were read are TGTGCCAGCAGCCAAGATCCTCGGGGGACT. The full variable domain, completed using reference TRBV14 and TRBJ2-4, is EAGVTQFPSHSVIEKGQTVTLRCDPISGHDNLYWYRRVMGKEIKFLLHFVKESKQDESGMPNNRFLAERTGGTYSTLKVQPAELEDSGVYFCASSQDPRGTQYFGAGTRLSVL.

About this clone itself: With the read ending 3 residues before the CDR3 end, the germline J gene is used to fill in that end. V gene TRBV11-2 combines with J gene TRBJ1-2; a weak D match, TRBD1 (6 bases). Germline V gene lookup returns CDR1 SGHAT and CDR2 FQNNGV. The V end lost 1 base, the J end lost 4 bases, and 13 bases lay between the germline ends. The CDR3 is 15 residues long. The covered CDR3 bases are TGTGCCAGCAGCTTAGGGCCCCAGGGGACCTATGGC. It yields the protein CASSLGPQGTYG. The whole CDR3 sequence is CASSLGPQGTYGYTF.

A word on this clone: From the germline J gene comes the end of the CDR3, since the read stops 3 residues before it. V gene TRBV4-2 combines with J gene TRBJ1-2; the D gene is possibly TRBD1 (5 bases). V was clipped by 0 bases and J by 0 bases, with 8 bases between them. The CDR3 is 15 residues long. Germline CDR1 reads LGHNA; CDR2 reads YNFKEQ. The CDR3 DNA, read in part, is TGTGCCAGCAGCCAAGAAGCAGGGCCTAACTATGGC. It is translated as CASSQEAGPNYG. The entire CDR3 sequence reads CASSQEAGPNYGYTF.

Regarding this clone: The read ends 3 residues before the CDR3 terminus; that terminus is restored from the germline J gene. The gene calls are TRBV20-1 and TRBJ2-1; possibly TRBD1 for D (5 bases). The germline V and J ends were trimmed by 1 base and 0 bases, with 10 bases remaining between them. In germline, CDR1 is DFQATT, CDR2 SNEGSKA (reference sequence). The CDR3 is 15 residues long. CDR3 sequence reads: CSARGRQGSYNEQFF. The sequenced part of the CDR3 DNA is TGCAGTGCTAGAGGGCGGCAGGGCTCCTACAATGAG.

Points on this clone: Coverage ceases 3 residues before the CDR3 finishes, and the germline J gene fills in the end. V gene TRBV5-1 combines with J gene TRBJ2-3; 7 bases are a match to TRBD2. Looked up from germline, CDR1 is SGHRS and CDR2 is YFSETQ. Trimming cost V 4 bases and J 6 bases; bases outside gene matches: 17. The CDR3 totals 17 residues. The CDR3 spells CASSIAASSGGGDTQYF. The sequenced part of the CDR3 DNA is TGCGCCAGCAGCATCGCGGCGTCTAGCGGCGGAGGGGATACG. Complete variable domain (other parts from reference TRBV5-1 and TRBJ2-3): KAGVTQTPRYLIKTRGQQVTLSCSPISGHRSVSWYQQTPGQGLQFLFEYFSETQRNKGNFPGRFSGRQFSNSRSEMNVSTLELGDSALYLCASSIAASSGGGDTQYFGPGTRLTVL.

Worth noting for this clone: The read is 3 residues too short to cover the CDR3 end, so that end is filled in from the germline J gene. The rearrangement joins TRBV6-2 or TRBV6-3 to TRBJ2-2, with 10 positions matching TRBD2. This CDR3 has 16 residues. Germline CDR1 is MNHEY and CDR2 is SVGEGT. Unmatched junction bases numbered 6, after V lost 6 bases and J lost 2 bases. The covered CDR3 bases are TGTGCCAGCAGACGACTAGCGGGCCTCAACACCGGGGAG. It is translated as CASRRLAGLNTGE. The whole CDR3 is CASRRLAGLNTGELFF.

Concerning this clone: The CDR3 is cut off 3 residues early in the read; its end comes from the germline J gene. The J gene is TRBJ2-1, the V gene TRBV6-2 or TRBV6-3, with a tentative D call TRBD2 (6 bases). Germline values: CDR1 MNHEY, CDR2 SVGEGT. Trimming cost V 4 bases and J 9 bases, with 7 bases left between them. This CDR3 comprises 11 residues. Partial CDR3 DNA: TGTGCCAGCAGTTGGAGGGTTGAG. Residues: CASSWRVE. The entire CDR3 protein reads CASSWRVEQFF.

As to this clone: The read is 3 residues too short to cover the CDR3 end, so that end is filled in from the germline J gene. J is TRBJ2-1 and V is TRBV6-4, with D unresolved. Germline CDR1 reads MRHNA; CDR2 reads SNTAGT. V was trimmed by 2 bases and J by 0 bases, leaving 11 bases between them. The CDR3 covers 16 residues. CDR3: CASSDLSTISYNEQFF. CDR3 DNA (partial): TGTGCCAGCAGTGACCTCAGTACTATCTCCTACAATGAG.

The part of the CDR3 DNA that was read is TGCAGCGTTGAAGCTACAGTAAAGGAGACG. Protein sequence: CSVEATVKET. The full CDR3 protein reads CSVEATVKETQYF. The chain carries TRBV29-1 and TRBJ2-3, with D unresolved. The CDR3 end lies 3 residues beyond the end of the read and is filled in from the germline J gene. The V gene's germline CDR1 is SQVTM and CDR2 ANQGSEA. CDR3 length: 13 amino acids.

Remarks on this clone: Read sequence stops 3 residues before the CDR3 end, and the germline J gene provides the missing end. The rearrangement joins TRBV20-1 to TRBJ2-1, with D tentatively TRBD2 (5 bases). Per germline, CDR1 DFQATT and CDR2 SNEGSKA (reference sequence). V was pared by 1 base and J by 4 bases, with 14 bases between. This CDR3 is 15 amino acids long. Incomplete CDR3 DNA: TGCAGTGCTAGAGGAATCGCCCGGGGATACAATGAG. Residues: CSARGIARGYNE. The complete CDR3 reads CSARGIARGYNEQFF.

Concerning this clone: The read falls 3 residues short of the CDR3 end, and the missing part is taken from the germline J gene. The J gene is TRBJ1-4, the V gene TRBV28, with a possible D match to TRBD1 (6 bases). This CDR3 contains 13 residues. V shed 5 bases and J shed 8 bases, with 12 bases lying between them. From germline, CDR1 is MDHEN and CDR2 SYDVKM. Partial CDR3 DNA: TGTGCCAGCAGTCCGGGACAAGAAGAAAAA. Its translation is CASSPGQEEK. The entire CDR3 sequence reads CASSPGQEEKLFF.

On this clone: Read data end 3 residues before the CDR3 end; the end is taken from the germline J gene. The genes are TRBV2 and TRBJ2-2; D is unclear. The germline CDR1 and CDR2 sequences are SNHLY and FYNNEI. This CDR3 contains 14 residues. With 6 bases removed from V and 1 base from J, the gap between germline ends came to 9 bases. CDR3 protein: CASSPDWNTGELFF. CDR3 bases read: TGTGCCAGCAGCCCCGACTGGAACACCGGGGAG.

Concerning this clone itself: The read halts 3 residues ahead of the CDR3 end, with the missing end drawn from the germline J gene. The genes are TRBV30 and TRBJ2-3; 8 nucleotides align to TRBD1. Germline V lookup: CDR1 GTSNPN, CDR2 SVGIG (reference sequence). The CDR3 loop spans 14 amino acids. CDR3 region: CAWNGQGKNQPQYF. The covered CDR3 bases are TGTGCCTGGAACGGACAGGGAAAAAATCAGCCG.